The 14 T cell receptor beta chains presented below share a single source sample, sequenced in a study of cytomegalovirus exposure and HLA in healthy donors. TCRdb's table, derived via immunoSEQ multiplex PCR, lists solely in-frame clones and lacks some. The sample holds about 130,000 clones, more than 80% seen once. The specimen was PBMCs. The receptors originated from a woman younger than 45 in good health and CMV-seropositive.

This chain joins TRBV5-1 and TRBJ2-5; 12 positions agree with TRBD2. The junction had 5 bases not matched to a gene; V was cut back by 0 bases and J by 5 bases. There are 16 residues in the CDR3. CDR1 and CDR2 (germline): SGHRS, YFSETQ. CDR3 residues: CASSLGLAGDYETQYF. The CDR3 DNA follows: TGCGCCAGCAGCTTGGGACTAGCGGGAGATTATGAGACCCAGTACTTC.

V is TRBV25-1 and J is TRBJ2-3; D perhaps matches TRBD2 (6 bases). Trimming pared 5 bases from V and 2 bases from J, leaving 14 bases between. The CDR3 consists of 15 residues. Germline CDR1 is MGHDK and CDR2 is SYGVNS. For the CDR3, the DNA is TGTGCCAGCAGTCTTAGCGGACATTACACAGATACGCAGTATTTT. This encodes CASSLSGHYTDTQYF. The complete variable domain, with remaining parts taken from reference TRBV25-1 and TRBJ2-3, reads EADIYQTPRYLVIGTGKKITLECSQTMGHDKMYWYQQDPGMELHLIHYSYGVNSTEKGDLSSESTVSRIRTEHFPLTLESARPSHTSQYLCASSLSGHYTDTQYFGPGTRLTVL.

The J gene is TRBJ1-3, the V gene TRBV9; the match to TRBD1 covers 9 bases. Germline CDR1 and CDR2: SGDLS and YYNGEE. Unmatched junction bases numbered 20, after V lost 4 bases and J lost 3 bases. The CDR3 is made up of 20 amino acids. CDR3 in DNA: TGTGCCAGCAGCTTCTCCGGACAGGGGACTGCGGTATTGGATGGAAACACCATATATTTT. Translating it yields CASSFSGQGTAVLDGNTIYF. The complete variable domain, with remaining parts taken from reference TRBV9 and TRBJ1-3, reads DSGVTQTPKHLITATGQRVTLRCSPRSGDLSVYWYQQSLDQGLQFLIQYYNGEERAKGNILERFSAQQFPDLHSELNLSSLELGDSALYFCASSFSGQGTAVLDGNTIYFGEGSWLTVV.

V usage is TRBV18 and J usage is TRBJ2-2, with 16 bases fitting TRBD2. Germline CDR1 KGHSH, CDR2 LQKENI. The CDR3 runs 18 residues. J gave up 5 bases and V 3 bases, and 6 bases lay outside the gene matches. The CDR3 nucleotides read TGTGCCAGCTCACCTCAGGGACTAGCGGGGGGGAAAACCGGGGAGCTGTTTTTT. Its protein product is CASSPQGLAGGKTGELFF.

This clone was counted between two and nine times. The chain uses TRBV19 and TRBJ2-1; TRBD2 aligns across 9 bases. CDR1 is LNHDA, CDR2 SQIVND, per germline (reference sequence). The J segment lost 5 bases and the V segment lost 4 bases, leaving 6 bases of the junction unmatched. CDR3 length: 15 amino acids. The CDR3, as DNA: TGTGCCAGTAGTACCTGGACTAGCGAGGACAATGAGCAGTTCTTC. As protein: CASSTWTSEDNEQFF.

This clone was seen just once. This rearrangement joins TRBV5-1 to TRBJ2-2; 13 bases are a match to TRBD2. V shed 2 bases, J shed 0 bases, and the junction held 4 bases outside the gene matches. Germline-derived CDR1 and CDR2 are SGHRS and YFSETQ. The CDR3 runs 18 residues. The CDR3 DNA reads as TGCGCCAGCAGCTTCTCCGGGACTAGCGGGACGAACACCGGGGAGCTGTTTTTT. Encoded protein: CASSFSGTSGTNTGELFF.

CDR3 sequence: CASSVRVAGANVLTF. For the CDR3, the DNA is TGTGCCAGCAGTGTCCGGGTCGCCGGGGCCAACGTCCTGACTTTC. The rearrangement joins TRBV2 to TRBJ2-6; D remains unclear. V was clipped by 4 bases and J by 4 bases, with 11 bases between them. From germline, CDR1 is SNHLY and CDR2 FYNNEI. The CDR3 sequence is 15 residues long.

This chain links TRBV19 with TRBJ1-2, with D maybe TRBD1 (6 bases). The CDR3 sequence is 14 residues long. The V and J ends lost 2 bases and 5 bases respectively, with 12 bases between them. Germline values: CDR1 LNHDA, CDR2 SQIVND (reference sequence). The CDR3 reads CASSIYDRLYGYTF. The CDR3 coding sequence is TGTGCCAGTAGTATATACGACAGGCTTTATGGCTACACCTTC.

The V gene is TRBV6-1, the J gene TRBJ1-5; D is perhaps TRBD1 (5 bases). CDR3 length: 14 residues. Trimming cost V 1 base and J 4 bases, with 8 bases left between them. Germline CDR1 and CDR2: MNHNS and SASEGT. The CDR3 nucleotides read TGTGCCAGCAGTGAAGGGGCAGGGAATCAGCCCCAGCATTTT. This gives the protein CASSEGAGNQPQHF.

J is TRBJ2-3 and V is TRBV11-2; tentatively, D is TRBD2 (6 bases). Germline V gives CDR1 SGHAT, CDR2 FQNNGV. Between the trimmed V and J ends, which lost 3 bases and 2 bases, there was a span of 15 bases. The CDR3 length is 16 residues. In DNA, the CDR3 is TGTGCCAGCAGCTTTTGGAGGGGCCCTTCCACAGATACGCAGTATTTT. Translation: CASSFWRGPSTDTQYF.

The chain combines TRBV27 with TRBJ2-3; TRBD2 matches at 7 bases. This CDR3 is 15 amino acids long. CDR1 and CDR2 from the germline V gene are MNHEY and SMNVEV (reference sequence). Trimming cost V 8 bases and J 1 base; bases outside gene matches: 9. The CDR3 loop is CASHTVAGGTDTQYF. CDR3 bases: TGTGCCAGCCATACCGTGGCGGGAGGCACAGATACGCAGTATTTT.

V and J are TRBV11-2 and TRBJ1-2; D not resolved. Trimming shortened V by 5 bases and J by 5 bases, and 15 bases separated the two germline ends. The CDR3 covers 14 residues. Germline V lookup: CDR1 SGHAT, CDR2 FQNNGV. In nucleotides, the CDR3 is TGTGCCAGCAGCCCTAACGGGGTCGTATATGGCTACACCTTC. It yields the protein CASSPNGVVYGYTF. Looking up the rest from reference TRBV11-2 and TRBJ1-2 gives the full variable domain: EAGVAQSPRYKIIEKRQSVAFWCNPISGHATLYWYQQILGQGPKLLIQFQNNGVVDDSQLPKDRFSAERLKGVDSTLKIQPAKLEDSAVYLCASSPNGVVYGYTFGSGTRLTVV.

V usage is TRBV6-5 and J usage is TRBJ1-3; possibly TRBD1 for D (6 bases). With 5 bases removed from V and 0 bases from J, the gap between germline ends came to 11 bases. Germline CDR1 and CDR2: MNHEY and SVGAGI. This CDR3 contains 15 residues. CDR3 in amino acids: CASSTDRSSGNTIYF. The CDR3 DNA reads as TGTGCCAGCAGTACAGACAGGAGCTCTGGAAACACCATATATTTT.

The gene calls are TRBV7-9 and TRBJ2-2; D is unclear. This CDR3 has 13 amino acids. Germline V lookup: CDR1 SEHNR, CDR2 FQNEAQ (reference sequence). The V end lost 2 bases, the J end lost 4 bases, and 5 bases lay between the germline ends. Here the CDR3 DNA reads TGTGCCAGCAGCTTATTCGGCACCGGGGAGCTGTTTTTT. Its protein product is CASSLFGTGELFF.